The 10 T cell receptor beta chains below come from one sample, sequenced in a study of Graves' ophthalmopathy and Graves' hyperthyroidism (dated by TCRdb to between 2018 and 2020). Sequencing took place on an Illumina HiSeq 2000. For repertoire sequencing, TCR beta CDR3 regions were amplified from RNA transcripts. The first round of RT-PCR was done with HTBI primers and the Qiagen OneStep RT-PCR kit, and was followed by a second round of multiplex PCR, then size selection and purification. The public reads were quality trimmed at Q25 with fastp and then assembled into clones with MiXCR by TCRdb, keeping productive beta chains. Each CDR3 protein appears once, grouped with its most common genes and DNA. The sample table shows about 500,000 distinct CDR3 sequences, and roughly an eighth are seen once. The ten top clones hold more than 8.5% of the sample. Sequencing was done on a sample of blood. These receptors were collected from a woman aged 30 to 39 with Graves' ophthalmopathy. Donor details come from another sample of the same person, matched by shared clones.

This clonotype has more than one count but fewer than ten. This chain connects TRBV14 to TRBJ2-2; D perhaps matches TRBD2 (5 bases). V lost 1 base, J lost 7 bases, and 13 bases lay in between. Per the germline V gene, CDR1 is SGHDN and CDR2 is FVKESK. The CDR3 has 15 amino acids. The CDR3 DNA reads as TGTGCCAGCAGCCAAGTCACGGGAAGGCACGGGGAGCTGTTTTTT. Its protein is CASSQVTGRHGELFF.

This clonotype was counted at least ten times. The rearrangement uses TRBV19 and TRBJ1-2; a possible D gene is TRBD1 (5 bases). V gave up 9 bases and J gave up 11 bases, with 22 bases separating them. This CDR3 spans 13 amino acids. CDR1 LNHDA and CDR2 SQIVND come from the germline V gene (reference sequence). CDR3 sequence reads: CASNQGGAGRYTF. CDR3 DNA sequence: TGTGCCAGCAACCAGGGTGGGGCCGGTCGATACACCTTC.

This clonotype has a count of ten or more. The chain employs TRBV2 and TRBJ2-7; tentative D call: TRBD2 (6 bases). This CDR3 has 13 residues. Germline assignment: CDR1 SNHLY and CDR2 FYNNEI. V dropped 9 bases and J dropped 6 bases, with 18 bases sitting between them. The CDR3 reads CASSPGMTSEQYF. In DNA form, the CDR3 reads TGTGCCAGTTCCCCTGGGATGACTAGCGAGCAGTACTTC.

Concerning this clonotype: It may be a read error: a sequence one base away is much more abundant. The V call is TRBV12-5, the J call TRBJ1-5, with a tentative D call TRBD1 (6 bases). Germline values: CDR1 LGHNT, CDR2 FRNRAP. V shed 7 bases and J shed 2 bases, with 18 bases lying between them. CDR3 length equals 16 residues. CDR3 nucleotides: TGTGCTAGTGCTTACACTAGACAGGTTTGCAATCAGCCCCAGCATTTT. It codes for CASAYTRQVCNQPQHF.

This clonotype was counted at least ten times. The chain recombines TRBV24-1 with TRBJ1-1; TRBD1 might be the D (5 bases). Per germline, CDR1 KGHDR and CDR2 SFDVKD. V lost 0 bases and J lost 4, with 5 bases in between. The CDR3 loop spans 13 amino acids. CDR3 nucleotides: TGTGCCACCAGTGATTTGCAGGGCACTGAAGCTTTCTTT. This sequence encodes CATSDLQGTEAFF.

This clonotype was detected many times. The chain carries TRBV6-1 and TRBJ2-2, with TRBD2 identical over 8 bases. The CDR3 has 15 amino acids. Germline V gene data show CDR1 as MNHNS and CDR2 as SASEGT. Trimming removed 6 bases from V and 4 bases from J; junction bases left unmatched: 7. As DNA, the CDR3 is TGTGCCAGCAGCTTCGGGAGGGAGGCCACCGGGGAGCTGTTTTTT. This gives the protein CASSFGREATGELFF.

Many counts were recorded for this clonotype. The V call is TRBV12-3 or TRBV12-4, the J call TRBJ2-2, with 7 bases identical to TRBD1. The CDR3 loop spans 15 amino acids. V lost 2 bases and J lost 3; bases outside the gene matches: 3. CDR3 DNA sequence: TGTGCCAGCAGTTTAACAGGGGTCTACACCGGGGAGCTGTTTTTT. Translation: CASSLTGVYTGELFF.

This clonotype showed up many times. V usage is TRBV7-9 and J usage is TRBJ1-6; 10 positions match TRBD1. The CDR3 totals 15 residues. V was pared by 5 bases and J by 7 bases, with 5 bases of the junction left unmatched. CDR1 is SEHNR and CDR2 is FQNEAQ in the germline V gene (reference sequence). CDR3: CASSQTTGGNSPLHF. The CDR3 coding sequence is TGTGCCAGCAGCCAAACGACAGGGGGCAATTCACCCCTCCACTTT.

This clonotype was detected many times. This chain uses TRBV20-1 with TRBJ1-2, with D maybe TRBD1 (6 bases). The CDR3 has 13 amino acids. The V gene lost 6 bases and the J gene lost 0 bases, with 11 bases spanning the gap. Germline lookup yields CDR1 DFQATT and CDR2 SNEGSKA (reference sequence). CDR3 in DNA: TGCAGTGCCAAGACAGGAGCTAACTATGGCTACACCTTC. It encodes CSAKTGANYGYTF.

This clonotype was observed many times. The chain has TRBV12-3 or TRBV12-4 and TRBJ1-1, with D possibly TRBD1 on 5 matching bases. CDR3 length equals 13 residues. Deletions cut 5 bases from V and 3 bases from J, with 10 bases between. CDR3 protein: CASSRAGYTEAFF. The CDR3 bases are TGTGCCAGCAGTCGAGCAGGGTACACTGAAGCTTTCTTT.